The 9 T cell receptor beta chains below were found in one sample sequenced in a study of blood T cell repertoires in COVID-19. Data came from immunoSEQ multiplex PCR; TCRdb stores just in-frame clones and leaves some out. This repertoire shows approximately 160,000 clones, around nine tenths found once; its top ten account for over 15%. Sequences were obtained from peripheral blood. Source of these receptors: a man aged 55 to 70 with active or convalescent COVID-19.

This clone occurred a few times. The chain recombines TRBV29-1 with TRBJ1-2, with D possibly TRBD1 on 5 matching bases. This CDR3 contains 12 residues. Germline values: CDR1 SQVTM, CDR2 ANQGSEA. Trimming left V 3 bases short and J 2 bases short, with 7 bases between. The CDR3 sequence is CSVEAGNYGYTF. The CDR3 nucleotides read TGCAGCGTTGAGGCAGGGAACTATGGCTACACCTTC. Full variable domain (rest looked up from reference TRBV29-1 and TRBJ1-2): SAVISQKPSRDICQRGTSLTIQCQVDSQVTMMFWYRQQPGQSLTLIATANQGSEATYESGFVIDKFPISRPNLTFSTLTVSNMSPEDSSIYLCSVEAGNYGYTFGSGTRLTVV.

The V call is TRBV3-1 (or the pseudogene TRBV3-2), the J call TRBJ2-7; possible D gene TRBD1, 5 bases. Germline CDR1 and CDR2: LGHDT and YNNKEL (reference sequence). Trimming took 3 bases from V and 6 from J, leaving 18 bases between them. The CDR3 is 15 residues long. The CDR3 DNA is TGTGCCAGCAGCCATTCCCGTCAGGGCAGGCGCGAGCAGTACTTC. Its protein product is CASSHSRQGRREQYF.

The V and J genes are TRBV2 and TRBJ1-1, with 9 bases aligning to TRBD1. Germline V gene lookup returns CDR1 SNHLY and CDR2 FYNNEI. The CDR3 runs to 14 residues. The junction had 8 bases not matched to a gene; V was cut back by 7 bases and J by 5 bases. The CDR3 sequence is CASKKTGGLTEAFF. The CDR3 coding sequence is TGTGCCAGCAAAAAGACAGGGGGATTGACTGAAGCTTTCTTT.

The rearrangement joins TRBV5-1 to TRBJ2-6; no reliable D call. The CDR3 contains 16 residues. The germline V gene has CDR1 SGHRS and CDR2 YFSETQ. Trimming shortened V by 0 bases and J by 0 bases, and 7 bases separated the two germline ends. In DNA, the CDR3 is TGCGCCAGCAGCTTGGCCGCTAGCTCTGGGGCCAACGTCCTGACTTTC. It yields the protein CASSLAASSGANVLTF.

Details on this clone: Different DNA sequences within this sample yield the same CDR3. The genes are TRBV4-2 and TRBJ1-2; D is possibly TRBD1 (6 bases). This CDR3 contains 16 residues. V was trimmed by 0 bases and J by 0 bases, leaving 11 bases between them. Germline-derived CDR1 and CDR2 are LGHNA and YNFKEQ. The CDR3: CASSQDGGTTNYGYTF. CDR3 sequence (DNA): TGTGCCAGCAGCCAAGACGGGGGGACAACTAACTATGGCTACACCTTC.

V is TRBV7-2 and J is TRBJ2-2; 9 bases line up with TRBD1. Germline V gene sequence: CDR1 SGHTA, CDR2 FQGNSA. Trimming at V came to 6 bases and at J to 4 bases, leaving 6 bases not matched to a gene. This CDR3 has 15 residues. CDR3 residues: CASSPTGGLTGELFF. CDR3 DNA: TGTGCCAGCAGTCCCACAGGGGGCCTCACCGGGGAGCTGTTTTTT.

The V and J genes are TRBV6-5 and TRBJ1-2, with a possible D match to TRBD1 (6 bases). This CDR3 has 14 residues. V was clipped by 3 bases and J by 4 bases, with 12 bases between them. Looked up from germline, CDR1 is MNHEY and CDR2 is SVGAGI. The CDR3 bases are TGTGCCAGCAGTTATAAGGGGGGGAGCTATGGCTACACCTTC. This codes for CASSYKGGSYGYTF.

V gene TRBV27 combines with J gene TRBJ2-3; 8 nucleotides align to TRBD2. The CDR3 extends over 13 amino acids. With 3 bases clipped from V and 11 bases from J, the junction kept 7 bases outside the gene matches. Germline V gene sequence: CDR1 MNHEY, CDR2 SMNVEV (reference sequence). CDR3 region: CASSFLGTRVQYF. CDR3 DNA: TGTGCCAGCAGTTTCTTAGGGACTAGGGTGCAGTATTTT.

There are a few counts of this clone. The chain joins TRBV4-1 to TRBJ1-6, with a tentative D call TRBD1 (6 bases). The CDR3 spans 15 residues. CDR1 is MGHRA and CDR2 is YSYEKL in the germline V gene. The V gene lost 8 bases and the J gene lost 6 bases, with 17 bases spanning the gap. The CDR3 sequence: CASLVDTGSNSPLHF. CDR3 DNA sequence: TGCGCCAGCCTCGTAGATACAGGGAGTAATTCACCCCTCCACTTT.